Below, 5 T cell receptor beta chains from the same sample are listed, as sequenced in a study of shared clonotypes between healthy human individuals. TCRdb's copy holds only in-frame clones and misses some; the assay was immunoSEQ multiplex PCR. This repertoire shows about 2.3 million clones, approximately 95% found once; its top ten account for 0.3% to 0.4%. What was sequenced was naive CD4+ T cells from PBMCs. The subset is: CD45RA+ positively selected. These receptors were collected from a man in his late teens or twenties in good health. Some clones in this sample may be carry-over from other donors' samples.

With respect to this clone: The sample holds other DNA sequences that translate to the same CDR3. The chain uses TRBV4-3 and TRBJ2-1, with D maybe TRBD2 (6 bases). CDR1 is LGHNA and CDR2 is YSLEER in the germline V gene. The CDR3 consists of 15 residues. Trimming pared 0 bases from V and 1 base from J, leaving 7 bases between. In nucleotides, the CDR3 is TGCGCCAGCAGCCAAGACGGGGGTTCCTACAATGAGCAGTTCTTC. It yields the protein CASSQDGGSYNEQFF.

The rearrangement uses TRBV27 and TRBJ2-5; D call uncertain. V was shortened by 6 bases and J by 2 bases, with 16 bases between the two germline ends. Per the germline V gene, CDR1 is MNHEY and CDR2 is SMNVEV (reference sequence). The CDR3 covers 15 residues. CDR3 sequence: CASSRTQLPQETQYF. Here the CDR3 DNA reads TGTGCCAGCAGCCGAACACAGCTACCTCAAGAGACCCAGTACTTC.

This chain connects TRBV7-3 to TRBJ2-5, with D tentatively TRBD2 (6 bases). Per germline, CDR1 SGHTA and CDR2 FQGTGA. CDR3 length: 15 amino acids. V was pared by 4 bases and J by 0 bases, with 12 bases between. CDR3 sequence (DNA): TGTGCCAGCAGCTCCCGTGGGACTTACCAAGAGACCCAGTACTTC. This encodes CASSSRGTYQETQYF.

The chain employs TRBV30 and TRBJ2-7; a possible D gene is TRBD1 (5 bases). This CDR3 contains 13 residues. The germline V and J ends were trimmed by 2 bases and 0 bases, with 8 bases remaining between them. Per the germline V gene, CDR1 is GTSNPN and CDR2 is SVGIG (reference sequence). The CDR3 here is CAWSPGNSYEQYF. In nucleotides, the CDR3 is TGTGCCTGGAGTCCAGGGAACTCCTACGAGCAGTACTTC.

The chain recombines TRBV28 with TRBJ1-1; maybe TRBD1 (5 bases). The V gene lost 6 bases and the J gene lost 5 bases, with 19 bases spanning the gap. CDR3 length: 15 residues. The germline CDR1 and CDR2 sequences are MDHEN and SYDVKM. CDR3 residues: CASSSGLGRTTEAFF. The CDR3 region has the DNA TGTGCCAGCAGCTCGGGACTGGGAAGGACGACTGAAGCTTTCTTT.